These T cell receptor beta chains were read from a single sample in a study of T cells in Graves' hyperthyroidism and ophthalmopathy. One entry per CDR3 protein results from TCRdb running MiXCR on the multiplex PCR reads. The repertoire holds more than 350,000 distinct CDR3 sequences, with roughly a sixth as singletons. The sequencing input was blood. All receptors derive from a woman aged 25-40 years with Graves' hyperthyroidism that later progressed to Graves' ophthalmopathy. The CDR3 runs from the conserved cysteine through the conserved F or W. Fields, in order: clone size, J gene, V gene, D gene, CDR3 DNA, CDR3 protein. A D gene is named only where the DNA matches it firmly. The listing skips clone size in some rows; elsewhere it reads once, few, many or a size class.

clone size: NA
J gene: TRBJ2-2
V gene: TRBV20-1
D gene: TRBD2
CDR3 DNA: TGCAGTGCTAAGACTAGCGGGAGTACCGGGGAGCTGTTTTTT
CDR3 protein: CSAKTSGSTGELFF

clone size: many
J gene: TRBJ2-2
V gene: TRBV24-1
D gene: NA
CDR3 DNA: TGTGCCACCAGTGATGCAGACGGAAAGGGCACCGGGGAGCTGTTTTTT
CDR3 protein: CATSDADGKGTGELFF

clone size: NA
J gene: TRBJ1-4
V gene: TRBV7-9
D gene: TRBD1
CDR3 DNA: TGTGCCAGCAGCTCCTATGGGACAGGGGGCGGGGATGAAAAACTGTTTTTT
CDR3 protein: CASSSYGTGGGDEKLFF

clone size: many
J gene: TRBJ2-3
V gene: TRBV20-1
D gene: NA
CDR3 DNA: TGCAGTGCTAGAAAATCGTATTGGGGTTCTCGCACAGATACGCAGTATTTT
CDR3 protein: CSARKSYWGSRTDTQYF

clone size: many
J gene: TRBJ1-1
V gene: TRBV29-1
D gene: TRBD1
CDR3 DNA: TGCAGCGCAAACCCGGGACAGGGACGCATGAACACTGAAGCTTTCTTT
CDR3 protein: CSANPGQGRMNTEAFF

clone size: NA
J gene: TRBJ1-3
V gene: TRBV20-1
D gene: NA
CDR3 DNA: TGCAGTGCTAGAGGGGGCGGGAGCTCTGGAAACACCATATATTTT
CDR3 protein: CSARGGGSSGNTIYF

clone size: many
J gene: TRBJ1-1
V gene: TRBV7-9
D gene: NA
CDR3 DNA: TGTGCCAGCAGCTTAGTCTTTTTTCATTTAGGGGTAGGGTACACTGAAGCTTTCTTT
CDR3 protein: CASSLVFFHLGVGYTEAFF

clone size: few
J gene: TRBJ1-3
V gene: TRBV19
D gene: NA
CDR3 DNA: TGTGCCAGTAGTCAAACTAGGCTCTCCACCATATATTTT
CDR3 protein: CASSQTRLSTIYF

clone size: many
J gene: TRBJ2-3
V gene: TRBV5-1
D gene: NA
CDR3 DNA: TGCGCCAGCAGCTTGGAGGCTGATATCACAGATACGCAGTATTTT
CDR3 protein: CASSLEADITDTQYF

clone size: NA
J gene: TRBJ2-1
V gene: TRBV6-6
D gene: TRBD1
CDR3 DNA: TGTGCCAGCAGTTACTCAGAGGGGGCCCCGTACAATGAGCAGTTCTTC
CDR3 protein: CASSYSEGAPYNEQFF

clone size: many
J gene: TRBJ2-5
V gene: TRBV18
D gene: NA
CDR3 DNA: TGTGCCAGCTCACGGTCGTTGTCTCCCTGGGAGACCCAGTACTTC
CDR3 protein: CASSRSLSPWETQYF

clone size: many
J gene: TRBJ1-4
V gene: TRBV29-1
D gene: TRBD1
CDR3 DNA: TGCAGCGTAGGACAGGGCGGCGAAAAACTGTTTTTT
CDR3 protein: CSVGQGGEKLFF

clone size: few
J gene: TRBJ1-1
V gene: TRBV13
D gene: NA
CDR3 DNA: TGTGCCAGCAGCTTAGTAGGCTTTGCCCGGGATGAAGCTTTCTTT
CDR3 protein: CASSLVGFARDEAFF

clone size: few
J gene: TRBJ2-1
V gene: TRBV19
D gene: TRBD2
CDR3 DNA: TGTGCCAGTAGTATACCGCAGCGGGGGCCCGAATCTGTCAATGAGCAGTTCTTC
CDR3 protein: CASSIPQRGPESVNEQFF

clone size: many
J gene: TRBJ1-2
V gene: TRBV28
D gene: NA
CDR3 DNA: TGTGCCAGCAGTCCCTCTTGGGGGTTCGATGGCTACACCTTC
CDR3 protein: CASSPSWGFDGYTF

clone size: many
J gene: TRBJ1-2
V gene: TRBV9
D gene: TRBD1
CDR3 DNA: TGTGCCAGCAGCGGCGGACAGGGGGCGCGTGCCCACTATGGCTACACCTTC
CDR3 protein: CASSGGQGARAHYGYTF

clone size: many
J gene: TRBJ1-2
V gene: TRBV28
D gene: TRBD1
CDR3 DNA: TGTGCCAGCAGTGGTCTTCTCGGCCCTAACAGCGGACAGGGGGCTGGCTACACCTTC
CDR3 protein: CASSGLLGPNSGQGAGYTF

clone size: few
J gene: TRBJ1-4
V gene: TRBV30
D gene: TRBD1
CDR3 DNA: TGTGCCTGGACGGGACAGGGGGCTACTAATGAAAAACTGTTTTTT
CDR3 protein: CAWTGQGATNEKLFF

clone size: NA
J gene: TRBJ1-2
V gene: TRBV7-9
D gene: NA
CDR3 DNA: TGTGCCAGCAGACGGGACACCTATAACTATGGCTACACCTTC
CDR3 protein: CASRRDTYNYGYTF

clone size: NA
J gene: TRBJ1-2
V gene: TRBV24-1
D gene: NA
CDR3 DNA: TGTGCCACCAGTGACTCACCGACAGCCGGATACTATGGCTACACCTTC
CDR3 protein: CATSDSPTAGYYGYTF

clone size: few
J gene: TRBJ1-1
V gene: TRBV20-1
D gene: NA
CDR3 DNA: TGCAGTGCTAGATGGGCCCAGGACACTGAAGCTTTCTTT
CDR3 protein: CSARWAQDTEAFF

clone size: many
J gene: TRBJ2-7
V gene: TRBV27
D gene: NA
CDR3 DNA: TGTGCCAGCAGTTTATCCGGGCAGGGGAGCGTCTACGAGCAGTACTTC
CDR3 protein: CASSLSGQGSVYEQYF

clone size: many
J gene: TRBJ1-5
V gene: TRBV2
D gene: NA
CDR3 DNA: TGTGCCAGCAGTGCCAGTGGGACGTTGCTCGAGGGACAGCCCCAGCATTTT
CDR3 protein: CASSASGTLLEGQPQHF

clone size: NA
J gene: TRBJ2-5
V gene: TRBV5-1
D gene: TRBD1
CDR3 DNA: TGCGCCAGCAGCAAAGACAGGGGTTCGTGGGAGACCCAGTACTTC
CDR3 protein: CASSKDRGSWETQYF

clone size: many
J gene: TRBJ2-7
V gene: TRBV19
D gene: TRBD1
CDR3 DNA: TGTGCCAGTAGTATTGGGGACAGGATCTCAAAACCCTACGAGCAGTACTTC
CDR3 protein: CASSIGDRISKPYEQYF

clone size: many
J gene: TRBJ2-7
V gene: TRBV3-1
D gene: NA
CDR3 DNA: TGTGCCAGCAGCCCTGAAGACAGGACGAGGGAGCAGTACTTC
CDR3 protein: CASSPEDRTREQYF

clone size: many
J gene: TRBJ1-1
V gene: TRBV24-1
D gene: NA
CDR3 DNA: TGTGCCACCAGTGATTTCGTTAGTAAGGGGGGAGCTTTCTTT
CDR3 protein: CATSDFVSKGGAFF

clone size: many
J gene: TRBJ2-1
V gene: TRBV12-3/TRBV12-4
D gene: NA
CDR3 DNA: TGTGCCAGCAGGCTTTCCGACCCCGAGCAGTTCTTC
CDR3 protein: CASRLSDPEQFF

clone size: NA
J gene: TRBJ1-3
V gene: TRBV5-6
D gene: TRBD1
CDR3 DNA: TGTGCCAGCAGTCGGACAGGGGGCAACGGAAACACCATATATTTT
CDR3 protein: CASSRTGGNGNTIYF

clone size: NA
J gene: TRBJ1-5
V gene: TRBV3-1
D gene: NA
CDR3 DNA: TGTGCCAGCAGCCAAGCTGGGGGAGACATAAATCAGCCCCAGCATTTT
CDR3 protein: CASSQAGGDINQPQHF

clone size: few
J gene: TRBJ1-1
V gene: TRBV11-2
D gene: NA
CDR3 DNA: TGTGCCAGCAGCTTAGCGGTCAGTTTGAACACTGAAGCTTTCTTT
CDR3 protein: CASSLAVSLNTEAFF

clone size: many
J gene: TRBJ1-1
V gene: TRBV7-9
D gene: TRBD1
CDR3 DNA: TGTGCCAGCAGCGACTCCGGGACAGGGGTCCAGAACACTGAAGCTTTCTTT
CDR3 protein: CASSDSGTGVQNTEAFF

clone size: many
J gene: TRBJ2-2
V gene: TRBV6-5
D gene: NA
CDR3 DNA: TGTGCCAGCAGTTACCCCACCGGGGAGCTGTTTTTT
CDR3 protein: CASSYPTGELFF

clone size: many
J gene: TRBJ2-7
V gene: TRBV24-1
D gene: NA
CDR3 DNA: TGTGCCACCAGCAGTCAGCCCTACGAGCAGTACTTC
CDR3 protein: CATSSQPYEQYF

clone size: many
J gene: TRBJ2-5
V gene: TRBV2
D gene: TRBD2
CDR3 DNA: TGTGCCAGCAGGGCGACTAGCAGGGAGACCCAGTACTTC
CDR3 protein: CASRATSRETQYF

clone size: NA
J gene: TRBJ2-6
V gene: TRBV7-8
D gene: TRBD1
CDR3 DNA: TGTGCCAGCAGCTTAGACAGGGGGTCTGGGGCCAACGTCCTGACTTTC
CDR3 protein: CASSLDRGSGANVLTF

clone size: many
J gene: TRBJ1-1
V gene: TRBV6-2/TRBV6-3
D gene: NA
CDR3 DNA: TGTGCCAGCACTAGACTCGGGGACACTGAAGCTTTCTTT
CDR3 protein: CASTRLGDTEAFF

clone size: many
J gene: TRBJ2-3
V gene: TRBV27
D gene: TRBD1
CDR3 DNA: TGTGCCAGCAGTCCGGGACAGGGGTTCGATACGCAGTATTTT
CDR3 protein: CASSPGQGFDTQYF

clone size: NA
J gene: TRBJ1-5
V gene: TRBV15
D gene: NA
CDR3 DNA: TGTGCCACCAGCGCGGGGGTTAGCAATCAGCCCCAGCATTTT
CDR3 protein: CATSAGVSNQPQHF

clone size: many
J gene: TRBJ1-1
V gene: TRBV18
D gene: NA
CDR3 DNA: TGTGCCAGCTCACCTCGACAAGGAAATGAAGCTTTCTTT
CDR3 protein: CASSPRQGNEAFF

clone size: few
J gene: TRBJ2-3
V gene: TRBV15
D gene: NA
CDR3 DNA: TGTGCCACCATACAGGTAGGAGGAGGAGATACGCAGTATTTT
CDR3 protein: CATIQVGGGDTQYF

clone size: many
J gene: TRBJ2-7
V gene: TRBV28
D gene: NA
CDR3 DNA: TGTGCCAGCAGTCTCATAAAGACACAATACGAGCAGTACTTC
CDR3 protein: CASSLIKTQYEQYF

clone size: many
J gene: TRBJ1-2
V gene: TRBV13
D gene: TRBD1
CDR3 DNA: TGTGCCAGCAGCGGCGGACAGGGGCGGGGCTATGGCTACACCTTC
CDR3 protein: CASSGGQGRGYGYTF

clone size: NA
J gene: TRBJ1-3
V gene: TRBV2
D gene: TRBD1
CDR3 DNA: TGTGCCAGCAAGGGACAGGGGAAGGGAAACACCATATATTTT
CDR3 protein: CASKGQGKGNTIYF

clone size: many
J gene: TRBJ1-2
V gene: TRBV29-1
D gene: NA
CDR3 DNA: TGCAGCGTTGAACGTAGGGGCGGTGACTATGGCTACACCTTC
CDR3 protein: CSVERRGGDYGYTF

clone size: few
J gene: TRBJ2-2
V gene: TRBV10-3
D gene: TRBD1
CDR3 DNA: TGTGCCATCAGTGTCCTCCTGGGACAGGGTAGTAACGGGGAGCTGTTTTTT
CDR3 protein: CAISVLLGQGSNGELFF

clone size: many
J gene: TRBJ2-2
V gene: TRBV2
D gene: NA
CDR3 DNA: TGTGCCAGCACCCAAGGGACGGGTACCACCGGGGAGCTGTTTTTT
CDR3 protein: CASTQGTGTTGELFF

clone size: many
J gene: TRBJ2-7
V gene: TRBV2
D gene: TRBD1
CDR3 DNA: TGTGCCAGCAGCGTCGACAGGGGCAGGTCCTACGAGCAGTACTTC
CDR3 protein: CASSVDRGRSYEQYF

clone size: many
J gene: TRBJ2-1
V gene: TRBV11-3
D gene: TRBD2
CDR3 DNA: TGTGCCAGCAGCTTAGGAGCGGGAGGGTACAATGAGCAGTTCTTC
CDR3 protein: CASSLGAGGYNEQFF

clone size: NA
J gene: TRBJ1-6
V gene: TRBV2
D gene: TRBD1
CDR3 DNA: TGTGCCAGCAATCGGGACAGGGGGAATTCACCCCTCCACTTT
CDR3 protein: CASNRDRGNSPLHF

clone size: NA
J gene: TRBJ2-1
V gene: TRBV4-1
D gene: NA
CDR3 DNA: TGCGCCAGCAGCCATGGACTAAAAAATGAGCAGTTCTTC
CDR3 protein: CASSHGLKNEQFF

clone size: many
J gene: TRBJ2-7
V gene: TRBV27
D gene: NA
CDR3 DNA: TGTGCCAGCAGTAAGTCCCGGGAGTACCCTTCCTACGAGCAGTACTTC
CDR3 protein: CASSKSREYPSYEQYF

clone size: NA
J gene: TRBJ2-7
V gene: TRBV5-1
D gene: NA
CDR3 DNA: TGTGCCAGCAGCCCTTATAATTACGAGCAGTACTTC
CDR3 protein: CASSPYNYEQYF

clone size: many
J gene: TRBJ2-7
V gene: TRBV2
D gene: NA
CDR3 DNA: TGTGCCAGCAGTGCAGGGGGGCCCTACGAGCAGTACTTC
CDR3 protein: CASSAGGPYEQYF

clone size: many
J gene: TRBJ1-1
V gene: TRBV20-1
D gene: TRBD1
CDR3 DNA: TGCAGTGCTTTGGACAGGGTGAACACTGAAGCTTTCTTT
CDR3 protein: CSALDRVNTEAFF